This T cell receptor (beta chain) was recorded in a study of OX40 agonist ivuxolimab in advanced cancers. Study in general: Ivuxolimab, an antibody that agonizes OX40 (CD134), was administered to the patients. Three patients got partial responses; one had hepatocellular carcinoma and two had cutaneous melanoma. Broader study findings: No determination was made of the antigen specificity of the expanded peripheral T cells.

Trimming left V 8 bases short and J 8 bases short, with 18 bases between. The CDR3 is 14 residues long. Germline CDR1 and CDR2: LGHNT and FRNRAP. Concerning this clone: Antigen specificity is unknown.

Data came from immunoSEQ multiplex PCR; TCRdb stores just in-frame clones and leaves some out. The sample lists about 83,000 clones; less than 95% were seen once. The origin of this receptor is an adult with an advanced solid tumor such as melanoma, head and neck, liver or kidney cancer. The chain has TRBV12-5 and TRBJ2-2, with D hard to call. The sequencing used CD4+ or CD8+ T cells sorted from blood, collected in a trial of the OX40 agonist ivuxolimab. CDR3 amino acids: CASRPTNVVGELFF. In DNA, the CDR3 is TGTGCTAGTCGCCCAACTAATGTCGTAGGGGAGCTGTTTTTT.